This TCR beta chain was recorded in a study of blood T cell repertoires in COVID-19. Germline CDR1 reads MNHNS; CDR2 reads SASEGT. The CDR3 runs 13 residues. Trimming took off 2 bases at V and 7 bases at J, with 6 bases between the two ends. In its sample, this clone was seen once. Cohort 3 recovered donors had two negative PCRs, clearance, or symptom resolution. Authors' analysis steps: Cell counts per sample came from amplifying reference gene primers. Clones were sequenced by immunoSEQ multiplex PCR, and TCRdb holds only the in-frame ones, with some missing. V, J and clone size reflect that table, while D and trimming were determined from the DNA. The sample includes about 460,000 clones, about nine tenths seen only once; the top ten take around 8%.

This chain connects TRBV6-1 to TRBJ1-6; D call uncertain. This TCR was recovered from a woman aged 55-70 years who had recovered from COVID-19. Sequencing input: PBMCs or T cells enriched from blood (not recorded which). The CDR3 here is CASSERANSPLHF. Here the CDR3 DNA reads TGTGCCAGCAGTGAACGCGCAAATTCACCCCTCCACTTT.